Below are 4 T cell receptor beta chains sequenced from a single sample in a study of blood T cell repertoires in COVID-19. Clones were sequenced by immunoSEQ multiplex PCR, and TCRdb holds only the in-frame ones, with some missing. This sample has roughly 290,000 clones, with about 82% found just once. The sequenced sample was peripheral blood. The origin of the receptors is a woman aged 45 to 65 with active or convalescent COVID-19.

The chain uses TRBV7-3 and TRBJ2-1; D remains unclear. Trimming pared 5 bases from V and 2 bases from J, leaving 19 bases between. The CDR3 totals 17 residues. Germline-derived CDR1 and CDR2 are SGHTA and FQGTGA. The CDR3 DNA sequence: TGTGCCAGCAGCACATTGGGCTGGATTCACCCCTACAATGAGCAGTTCTTC. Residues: CASSTLGWIHPYNEQFF.

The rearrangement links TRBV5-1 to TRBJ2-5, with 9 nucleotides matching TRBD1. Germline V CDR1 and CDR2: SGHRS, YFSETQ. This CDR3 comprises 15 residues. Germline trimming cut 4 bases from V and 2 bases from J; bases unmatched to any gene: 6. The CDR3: CASSRDRVGQETQYF. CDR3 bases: TGCGCCAGCAGCCGGGACAGGGTGGGACAAGAGACCCAGTACTTC.

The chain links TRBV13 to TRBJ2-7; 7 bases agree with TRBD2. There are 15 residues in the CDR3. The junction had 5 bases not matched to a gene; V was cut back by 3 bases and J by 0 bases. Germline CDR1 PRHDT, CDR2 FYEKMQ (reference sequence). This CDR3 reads CASSFRGRISYEQYF. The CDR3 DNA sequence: TGTGCCAGCAGCTTTCGCGGGAGAATCTCCTACGAGCAGTACTTC.

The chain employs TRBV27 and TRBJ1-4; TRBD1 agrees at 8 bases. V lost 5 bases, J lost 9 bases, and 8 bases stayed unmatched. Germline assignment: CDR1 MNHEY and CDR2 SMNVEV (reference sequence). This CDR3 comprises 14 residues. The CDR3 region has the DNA TGTGCCAGCAGTATAGACAGGGGCCTCAAAAAACTGTTTTTT. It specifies CASSIDRGLKKLFF.